The rows below give T cell receptor beta chains drawn from one sample of a study of cytotoxic CD8 clonotypes in ibrutinib-treated CLL. The table came from immunoSEQ multiplex PCR; TCRdb's copy has only in-frame clones and leaves some out. Among roughly 250,000 clones listed, roughly 70% were seen once. Sequenced material: PBMCs, taken after 24 months of ibrutinib treatment. Every receptor here comes from a human donor with chronic lymphocytic leukemia. The CDR3 runs from the conserved cysteine through the conserved F or W. Each record gives: D gene, J gene, V gene, clone size, CDR3 DNA, CDR3 protein. D genes are given only for firm matches. Clone size is not always given. Where it is, it says once, few, many or a class for expanded clones.

d_call: .
j_call: TRBJ2-7
v_call: TRBV2
clone_size: .
cdr3_nt: TGTGCCAGCAGTGAAGCGGGGTGGTTCGAGCAGTACTTC
cdr3_aa: CASSEAGWFEQYF

d_call: .
j_call: TRBJ2-1
v_call: TRBV6-5
clone_size: .
cdr3_nt: TGTGCCAGCAGTTATTTGGCGTACAAGGGGTATGAGCAGTTCTTC
cdr3_aa: CASSYLAYKGYEQFF

d_call: TRBD2
j_call: TRBJ2-7
v_call: TRBV7-8
clone_size: .
cdr3_nt: TGTGCCAGCAGCCGCGGGACTAGAGGCGCTCTCGAGCAGTACTTC
cdr3_aa: CASSRGTRGALEQYF

d_call: .
j_call: TRBJ2-3
v_call: TRBV2
clone_size: .
cdr3_nt: TGTGCCAGCAGTCGGGGAGAGACAGATACGCAGTATTTT
cdr3_aa: CASSRGETDTQYF

d_call: .
j_call: TRBJ2-1
v_call: TRBV28
clone_size: .
cdr3_nt: TGTGCCAGCAGTTTATTTACCGGGCCGAGCTCCTACAATGAGCAGTTCTTC
cdr3_aa: CASSLFTGPSSYNEQFF

d_call: .
j_call: TRBJ1-2
v_call: TRBV28
clone_size: .
cdr3_nt: TGTGCCAGCAGTTCTGTCGGGGGCTACACCTTC
cdr3_aa: CASSSVGGYTF

d_call: .
j_call: TRBJ2-7
v_call: TRBV11-2
clone_size: few
cdr3_nt: TGTGCCAGCAGCCCCCAGGGTGACGAGCAGTACTTC
cdr3_aa: CASSPQGDEQYF

d_call: .
j_call: TRBJ2-2
v_call: TRBV29-1
clone_size: .
cdr3_nt: TGCAGCGTTGAAAATGGGGACGGGAACACCGGGGAGCTGTTTTTT
cdr3_aa: CSVENGDGNTGELFF

d_call: .
j_call: TRBJ2-7
v_call: TRBV5-1
clone_size: .
cdr3_nt: TGCGCCAGCCGCTTCGTGGACTCCTACGAGCAGTACTTC
cdr3_aa: CASRFVDSYEQYF

d_call: .
j_call: TRBJ2-7
v_call: TRBV10-3
clone_size: few
cdr3_nt: TGTGCCATCAGCCGGGACCTAGCATCCTACGAGCAGTACTTC
cdr3_aa: CAISRDLASYEQYF

d_call: TRBD2
j_call: TRBJ2-1
v_call: TRBV10-3
clone_size: few
cdr3_nt: TGTGCCATCAGTGACAACAGGACTAGCGGGGGGCACAATGAGCAGTTCTTC
cdr3_aa: CAISDNRTSGGHNEQFF

d_call: TRBD2
j_call: TRBJ2-1
v_call: TRBV7-9
clone_size: .
cdr3_nt: TGTGCCAGCAGCTTTAGTCCGGGTCTAGCGGGATTCGTCGATGAGCAGTTCTTC
cdr3_aa: CASSFSPGLAGFVDEQFF

d_call: TRBD1
j_call: TRBJ2-5
v_call: TRBV19
clone_size: few
cdr3_nt: TGTGCCAGTAGTCAGCGAATGACAGGGGGACGGGAGACCCAGTACTTC
cdr3_aa: CASSQRMTGGRETQYF

d_call: TRBD1
j_call: TRBJ1-1
v_call: TRBV18
clone_size: once
cdr3_nt: TGTGCCAGCAAAGGACAGGGGGACACTGAAGCTTTCTTT
cdr3_aa: CASKGQGDTEAFF

d_call: .
j_call: TRBJ1-1
v_call: TRBV19
clone_size: .
cdr3_nt: TGTGCCAGTCATCTAGGGGCCACTGAAGCTTTCTTT
cdr3_aa: CASHLGATEAFF

d_call: TRBD2
j_call: TRBJ2-1
v_call: TRBV6-4
clone_size: .
cdr3_nt: TGTGCCAGCAGAAGACTAGCGGGAGTTAATGAGCAGTTCTTC
cdr3_aa: CASRRLAGVNEQFF

d_call: .
j_call: TRBJ1-1
v_call: TRBV11-1
clone_size: .
cdr3_nt: TGTGCCAGCAGCTTACAAGGGGACACTGAAGCTTTCTTT
cdr3_aa: CASSLQGDTEAFF

d_call: .
j_call: TRBJ1-4
v_call: TRBV29-1
clone_size: .
cdr3_nt: TGCAGCGTTGGAGGGTACGAGGGTGAAAAACTGTTTTTT
cdr3_aa: CSVGGYEGEKLFF

d_call: TRBD1
j_call: TRBJ2-7
v_call: TRBV29-1
clone_size: .
cdr3_nt: TGCAGCGCCGGGACAGTCTACGAGCAGTACTTC
cdr3_aa: CSAGTVYEQYF

d_call: .
j_call: TRBJ1-1
v_call: TRBV30
clone_size: .
cdr3_nt: TGTGCCTGGAGTGTCACCCCGGTTCGAGCTTTCTTT
cdr3_aa: CAWSVTPVRAFF

d_call: .
j_call: TRBJ2-1
v_call: TRBV4-3
clone_size: .
cdr3_nt: TGCGCCAGCAGCCATGGTGCGGCGAATGAGCAGTTCTTC
cdr3_aa: CASSHGAANEQFF

d_call: .
j_call: TRBJ2-5
v_call: TRBV10-3
clone_size: .
cdr3_nt: TGTGCCATCAGTGAGGCTAACCTCCAAGAGACCCAGTACTTC
cdr3_aa: CAISEANLQETQYF

d_call: .
j_call: TRBJ2-1
v_call: TRBV5-8
clone_size: .
cdr3_nt: TGTGCCAGCAGCGAACGACCCCCTAGCGACAATGAGCAGTTCTTC
cdr3_aa: CASSERPPSDNEQFF

d_call: .
j_call: TRBJ2-5
v_call: TRBV30
clone_size: .
cdr3_nt: TGTGCCTGCTGGAGTTTGTACCAAGAGACCCAGTACTTC
cdr3_aa: CACWSLYQETQYF

d_call: TRBD2
j_call: TRBJ2-5
v_call: TRBV4-3
clone_size: .
cdr3_nt: TGCGCCAGCAGCCGCGGGGAGGGCGGGATTCAAGAGACCCAGTACTTC
cdr3_aa: CASSRGEGGIQETQYF

d_call: .
j_call: TRBJ1-2
v_call: TRBV28
clone_size: .
cdr3_nt: TGTGCCAGCAGTCCACAGGTTAACTATGGCTACACCTTC
cdr3_aa: CASSPQVNYGYTF

d_call: TRBD1
j_call: TRBJ2-7
v_call: TRBV19
clone_size: few
cdr3_nt: TGTGCCAGTAGCCCGGGGACAGAGGCGCTCTCCCTCTCCTTC
cdr3_aa: CASSPGTEALSLSF

d_call: .
j_call: TRBJ1-4
v_call: TRBV9
clone_size: .
cdr3_nt: TGTGCCAGCACGAACAGTGCAACTAATGAAAAACTGTTTTTT
cdr3_aa: CASTNSATNEKLFF

d_call: TRBD1
j_call: TRBJ1-2
v_call: TRBV13
clone_size: .
cdr3_nt: TGTGCCAGCAGCTCCCAAAGGGGCAGGGGGCGAAGGACTGGGTATGGCTACACCTTC
cdr3_aa: CASSSQRGRGRRTGYGYTF

d_call: .
j_call: TRBJ2-1
v_call: TRBV10-3
clone_size: .
cdr3_nt: TGTGCCATCAGTGAGTCTGGAAGCGTAAGCTCCTACAATGAGCAGTTCTTC
cdr3_aa: CAISESGSVSSYNEQFF

d_call: .
j_call: TRBJ2-3
v_call: TRBV19
clone_size: .
cdr3_nt: TGTGCCAGTAGTATGGGCACATTCACAGATACGCAGTATTTT
cdr3_aa: CASSMGTFTDTQYF

d_call: .
j_call: TRBJ2-7
v_call: TRBV10-1
clone_size: .
cdr3_nt: TGCGCCAGCTCGGACTGGGGCTACGAGCAGTACTTC
cdr3_aa: CASSDWGYEQYF

d_call: TRBD1
j_call: TRBJ2-7
v_call: TRBV7-3
clone_size: few
cdr3_nt: TGTGCCAGCAGCCTAGGACAGGGGACCTACGAGCAGTACTTC
cdr3_aa: CASSLGQGTYEQYF

d_call: TRBD1
j_call: TRBJ1-3
v_call: TRBV7-9
clone_size: once
cdr3_nt: TGTGCCAGCACCAATTATGGCAGGGGGCTTGCTGGAAACACCATATATTTT
cdr3_aa: CASTNYGRGLAGNTIYF

d_call: .
j_call: TRBJ2-7
v_call: TRBV4-1
clone_size: .
cdr3_nt: TGCGCCAGCAGCCAAGGCGCGACAGGCTACGAGCAGTACTTC
cdr3_aa: CASSQGATGYEQYF

d_call: TRBD1
j_call: TRBJ1-5
v_call: TRBV28
clone_size: .
cdr3_nt: TGTGCCAGCAGTAAAGGGGGCGCCAGCAATCAGCCCCAGCATTTT
cdr3_aa: CASSKGGASNQPQHF

d_call: .
j_call: TRBJ2-5
v_call: TRBV29-1
clone_size: .
cdr3_nt: TGCAGCGTTGACCGCCAGGGGAAGACCCAGTACTTC
cdr3_aa: CSVDRQGKTQYF

d_call: .
j_call: TRBJ2-7
v_call: TRBV20-1
clone_size: .
cdr3_nt: TGCAGTGGGGTAAGCTCCTACGAGCAGTACTTC
cdr3_aa: CSGVSSYEQYF

d_call: TRBD1
j_call: TRBJ2-5
v_call: TRBV9
clone_size: .
cdr3_nt: TGTGCCAGCAGCGTAGGCGGGACAGGGTCTTTAGAGACCCAGTACTTC
cdr3_aa: CASSVGGTGSLETQYF

d_call: .
j_call: TRBJ2-3
v_call: TRBV9
clone_size: .
cdr3_nt: TGTGCCAGCAGCCCTGGGGAGGCCCTGGATACGCAGTATTTT
cdr3_aa: CASSPGEALDTQYF

d_call: .
j_call: TRBJ2-7
v_call: TRBV27
clone_size: .
cdr3_nt: TGTGCCAGCAGCTCGTGGGGCAGACGCTCCTACGAGCAGTACTTC
cdr3_aa: CASSSWGRRSYEQYF

d_call: .
j_call: TRBJ1-2
v_call: TRBV6-5
clone_size: many
cdr3_nt: TGTGCCAGCAGCACCCAGGGTGGTGGCTATGGCTACACCTTC
cdr3_aa: CASSTQGGGYGYTF

d_call: .
j_call: TRBJ2-7
v_call: TRBV7-9
clone_size: few
cdr3_nt: TGTGCCAGCCTGGGACGCTGGGTTCACGAGCAGTACTTC
cdr3_aa: CASLGRWVHEQYF

d_call: TRBD1
j_call: TRBJ2-2
v_call: TRBV19
clone_size: once
cdr3_nt: TGTGCCAGTACCCCCGGGACAGGGGCCGGGGAGCTGTTTTTT
cdr3_aa: CASTPGTGAGELFF

d_call: .
j_call: TRBJ1-1
v_call: TRBV29-1
clone_size: .
cdr3_nt: TGCAGCCTATGCTGTGAGGGTCCGAACACTGAAGCTTTCTTT
cdr3_aa: CSLCCEGPNTEAFF

d_call: .
j_call: TRBJ2-7
v_call: TRBV6-1
clone_size: few
cdr3_nt: TGTGCCAGCAGTGCACTAGCCGTCTACGAGCAGTACTTC
cdr3_aa: CASSALAVYEQYF

d_call: .
j_call: TRBJ2-5
v_call: TRBV9
clone_size: .
cdr3_nt: TGTGCCAGCAGCGTCCACTACGCGGAGACCCAGTACTTC
cdr3_aa: CASSVHYAETQYF

d_call: .
j_call: TRBJ2-1
v_call: TRBV7-8
clone_size: few
cdr3_nt: TGTGCCAGCAGCTTAGTGGGATACGAACACAATGAGCAGTTCTTC
cdr3_aa: CASSLVGYEHNEQFF

d_call: TRBD2
j_call: TRBJ2-7
v_call: TRBV11-2
clone_size: .
cdr3_nt: TGTGCCAGCAGGCGACTAGCGGGAGCGGGGGAGCAGTACTTC
cdr3_aa: CASRRLAGAGEQYF

d_call: TRBD2
j_call: TRBJ2-7
v_call: TRBV6-1
clone_size: .
cdr3_nt: TGTGCCAGCGAAGAGGCTAGCGGAGCCTACGAGCAGTACTTC
cdr3_aa: CASEEASGAYEQYF